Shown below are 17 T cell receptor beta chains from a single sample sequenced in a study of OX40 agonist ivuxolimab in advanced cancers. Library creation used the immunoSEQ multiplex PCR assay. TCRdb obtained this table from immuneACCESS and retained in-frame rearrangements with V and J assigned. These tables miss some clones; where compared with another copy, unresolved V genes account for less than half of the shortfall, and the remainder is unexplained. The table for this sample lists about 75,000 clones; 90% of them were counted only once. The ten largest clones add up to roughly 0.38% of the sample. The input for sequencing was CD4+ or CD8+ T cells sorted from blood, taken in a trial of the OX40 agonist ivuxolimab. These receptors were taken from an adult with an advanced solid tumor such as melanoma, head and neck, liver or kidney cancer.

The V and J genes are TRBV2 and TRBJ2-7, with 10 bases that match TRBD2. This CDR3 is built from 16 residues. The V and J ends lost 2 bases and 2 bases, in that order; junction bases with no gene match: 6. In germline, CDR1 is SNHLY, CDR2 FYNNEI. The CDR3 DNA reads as TGTGCCAGCAGTGAATATGGGCTAGCGGGAGCCTACGAGCAGTACTTC. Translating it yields CASSEYGLAGAYEQYF.

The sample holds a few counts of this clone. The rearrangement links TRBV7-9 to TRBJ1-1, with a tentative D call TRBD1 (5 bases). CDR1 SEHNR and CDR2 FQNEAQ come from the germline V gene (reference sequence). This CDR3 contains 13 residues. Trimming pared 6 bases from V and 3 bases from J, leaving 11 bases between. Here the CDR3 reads CASRFGADTEAFF. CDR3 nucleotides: TGTGCCAGCAGGTTCGGGGCGGACACTGAAGCTTTCTTT.

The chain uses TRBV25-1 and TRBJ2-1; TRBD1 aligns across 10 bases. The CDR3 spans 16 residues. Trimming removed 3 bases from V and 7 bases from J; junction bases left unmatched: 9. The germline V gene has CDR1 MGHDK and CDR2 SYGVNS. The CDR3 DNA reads TGTGCCAGCAGTGAGATACCAGGACAGGGGGGGAATGAGCAGTTCTTC. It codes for CASSEIPGQGGNEQFF.

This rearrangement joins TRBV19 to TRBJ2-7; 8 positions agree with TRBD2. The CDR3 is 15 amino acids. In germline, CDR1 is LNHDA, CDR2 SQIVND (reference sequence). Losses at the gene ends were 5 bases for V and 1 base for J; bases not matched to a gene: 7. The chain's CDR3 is CASSVTGTSSYEQYF. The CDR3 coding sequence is TGTGCCAGTAGTGTAACCGGGACTAGTTCCTACGAGCAGTACTTC.

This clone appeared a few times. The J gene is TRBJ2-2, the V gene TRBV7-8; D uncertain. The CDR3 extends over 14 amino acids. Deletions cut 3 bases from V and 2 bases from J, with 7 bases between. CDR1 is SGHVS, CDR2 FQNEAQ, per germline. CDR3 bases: TGTGCCAGCAGCTTTGGGTCAAACACCGGGGAGCTGTTTTTT. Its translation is CASSFGSNTGELFF.

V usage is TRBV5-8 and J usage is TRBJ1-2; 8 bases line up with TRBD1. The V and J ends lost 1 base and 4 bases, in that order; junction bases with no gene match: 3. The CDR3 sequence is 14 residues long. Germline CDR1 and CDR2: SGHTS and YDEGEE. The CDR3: CASSLSGQGYGYTF. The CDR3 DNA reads TGTGCCAGCAGCTTGAGCGGACAGGGCTATGGCTACACCTTC.

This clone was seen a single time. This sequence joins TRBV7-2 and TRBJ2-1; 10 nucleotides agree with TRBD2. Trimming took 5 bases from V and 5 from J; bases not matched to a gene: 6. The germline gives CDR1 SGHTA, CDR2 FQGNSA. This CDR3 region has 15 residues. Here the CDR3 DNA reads TGTGCCAGCAGCCATCGGACTAGCGGCCACAATGAGCAGTTCTTC. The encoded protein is CASSHRTSGHNEQFF.

CDR3 coding DNA: TGTGCCAGCAGTTTGGACGGCGCTACTAATGGCTACACCTTC. It yields the protein CASSLDGATNGYTF. The V call is TRBV6-5, the J call TRBJ1-2; no clear D gene. CDR1 and CDR2 (germline): MNHEY, SVGAGI. Deletions cut 4 bases from V and 6 bases from J, with 15 bases between. The CDR3 has 14 amino acids.

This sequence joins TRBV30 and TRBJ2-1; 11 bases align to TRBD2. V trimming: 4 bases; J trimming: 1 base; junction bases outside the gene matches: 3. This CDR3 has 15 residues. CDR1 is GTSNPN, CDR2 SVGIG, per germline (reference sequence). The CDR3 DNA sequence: TGTGCCTGGACACGGACTAGCGGGTCCTACAATGAGCAGTTCTTC. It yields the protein CAWTRTSGSYNEQFF.

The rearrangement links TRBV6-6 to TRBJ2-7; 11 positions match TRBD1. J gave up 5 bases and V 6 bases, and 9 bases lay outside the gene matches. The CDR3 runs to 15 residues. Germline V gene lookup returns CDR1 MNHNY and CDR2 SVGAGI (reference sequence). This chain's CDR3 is CASSQLRDRGDEQYF. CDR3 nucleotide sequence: TGTGCCAGCAGCCAACTCCGGGACAGGGGGGACGAGCAGTACTTC.

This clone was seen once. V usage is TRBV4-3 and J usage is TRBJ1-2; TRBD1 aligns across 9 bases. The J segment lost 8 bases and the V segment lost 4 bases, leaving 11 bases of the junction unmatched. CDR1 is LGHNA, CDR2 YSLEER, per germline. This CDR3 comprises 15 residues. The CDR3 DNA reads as TGCGCCAGCAGCCGCTCTCCGGGACAGGGTGCCGGCTACACCTTC. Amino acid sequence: CASSRSPGQGAGYTF.

The CDR3 reads CASSLNRNTIYF. CDR3 coding DNA: TGTGCCAGCAGCTTAAATAGAAACACCATATATTTT. The chain recombines TRBV7-6 with TRBJ1-3; unclear D gene. V gave up 2 bases and J gave up 5 bases, with 4 bases separating them. Germline-derived CDR1 and CDR2 are SGHVS and FNYEAQ. The CDR3 runs to 12 residues.

This CDR3 is CASSQGRMNTEAFF. The CDR3 DNA is TGTGCCAGTAGTCAGGGGCGGATGAACACTGAAGCTTTCTTT. J is TRBJ1-1 and V is TRBV19, with D tentatively TRBD1 (6 bases). Germline CDR1 is LNHDA and CDR2 is SQIVND (reference sequence). CDR3 length: 14 amino acids. Trimming stripped 5 bases from V and 0 bases from J, with 10 bases between.

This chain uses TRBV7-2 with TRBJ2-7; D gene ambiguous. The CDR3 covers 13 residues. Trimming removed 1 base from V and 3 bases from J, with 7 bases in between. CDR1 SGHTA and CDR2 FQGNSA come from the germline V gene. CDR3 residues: CASSLVGNYEQYF. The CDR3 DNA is TGTGCCAGCAGCTTAGTCGGAAACTACGAGCAGTACTTC. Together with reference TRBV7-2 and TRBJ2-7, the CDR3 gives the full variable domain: GAGVSQSPSNKVTEKGKDVELRCDPISGHTALYWYRQSLGQGLEFLIYFQGNSAPDKSGLPSDRFSAERTGGSVSTLTIQRTQQEDSAVYLCASSLVGNYEQYFGPGTRLTVT.

The CDR3 sequence is CASRQQGLSNTIYF. CDR3 coding DNA: TGTGCCAGCAGACAACAGGGGCTGAGTAACACCATATATTTT. V is TRBV6-5 and J is TRBJ1-3; 7 bases fit TRBD1. The CDR3 sequence is 14 residues long. V lost 6 bases and J lost 7; bases outside the gene matches: 9. Germline V gene lookup returns CDR1 MNHEY and CDR2 SVGAGI.

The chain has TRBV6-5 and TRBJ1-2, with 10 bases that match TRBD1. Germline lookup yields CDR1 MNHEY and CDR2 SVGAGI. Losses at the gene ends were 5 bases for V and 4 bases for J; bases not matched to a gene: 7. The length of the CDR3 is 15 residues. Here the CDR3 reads CASSAPTGGFYGYTF. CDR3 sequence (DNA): TGTGCCAGCAGTGCCCCGACAGGGGGCTTCTATGGCTACACCTTC.

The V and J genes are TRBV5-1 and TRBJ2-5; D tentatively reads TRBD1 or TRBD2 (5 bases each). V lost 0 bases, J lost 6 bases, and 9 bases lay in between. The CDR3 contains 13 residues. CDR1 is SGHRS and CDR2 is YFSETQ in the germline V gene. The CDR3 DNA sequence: TGCGCCAGCAGCTTGGGGGACGGGAAGACCCAGTACTTC. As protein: CASSLGDGKTQYF.